A selection of T cell receptor beta chains follows, all from one sample in a study of shared clonotypes between healthy human individuals. TCRdb's copy holds only in-frame clones and misses some; the assay was immunoSEQ multiplex PCR. The sample lists over 1.4 million clones, around 97% occurring once. Material: naive CD4+ T cells sorted from blood. The receptor set was obtained from a man aged 25-45 years in good health. The CDR3 runs from the conserved cysteine through the conserved F or W.

v_call | cdr3_aa
TRBV5-1 | CASSLVRTGGGLAGLRYNEQFF
TRBV6-5 | CASSYRGGPRNEQFF
TRBV25-1 | CASSLRTGGGSAGELFF
TRBV7-6 | CASSLEARGRGPYEQYF
TRBV7-9 | CASSPQAPYEQYF
TRBV5-1 | CASSLAASKVYNEQFF
TRBV5-6 | CASSAPGQFNEKLFF
TRBV11-2 | CASSSGLETYNEQFF
TRBV27 | CASSLRGGGLAGAWNEQFF
TRBV14 | CASSQDPGWHGRVTQYF
TRBV18 | CASSPLAGDTGELFF
TRBV5-3 | CARSVRRTSGCEQYF
TRBV6-5 | CASSYFGGRAFGELFF
TRBV15 | CATSLNRGAVDEQFF
TRBV4-1 | CASSQGPGGTEAFF
TRBV28 | CASSSQGVTNEKLFF
TRBV21-1 | CASSKVVDKSYEQYF
TRBV5-1 | CASSPVGGWNTGELFF
TRBV7-9 | CASSLDSSLGTF
TRBV14 | CASSQDDQREGNEQFF
TRBV5-1 | CASSIDERGYEQYF
TRBV5-1 | CASSLASPTYNEQFF
TRBV16 | CASSRLSTDTQYF
TRBV7-9 | CASSLVRDRDSAFF
TRBV15 | CATSREVAGGYEQYF